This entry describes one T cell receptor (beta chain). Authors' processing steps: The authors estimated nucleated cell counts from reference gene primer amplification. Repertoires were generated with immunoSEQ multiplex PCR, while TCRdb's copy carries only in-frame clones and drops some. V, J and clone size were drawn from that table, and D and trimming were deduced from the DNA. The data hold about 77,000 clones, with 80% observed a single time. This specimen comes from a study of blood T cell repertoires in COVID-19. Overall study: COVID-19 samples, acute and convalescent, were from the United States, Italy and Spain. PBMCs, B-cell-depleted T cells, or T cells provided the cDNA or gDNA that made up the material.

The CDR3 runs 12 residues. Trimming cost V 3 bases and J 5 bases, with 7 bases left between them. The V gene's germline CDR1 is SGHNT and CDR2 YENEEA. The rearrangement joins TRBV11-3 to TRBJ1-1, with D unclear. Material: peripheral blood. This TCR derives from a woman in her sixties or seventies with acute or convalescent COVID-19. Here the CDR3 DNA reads TGTGCCAGCAGCTTGATAGATACTGAAGCTTTCTTT. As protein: CASSLIDTEAFF.